Each of the 5 T cell receptor beta chains below was sequenced from the same sample in a study of blood T cell repertoires in COVID-19. Data came from immunoSEQ multiplex PCR; TCRdb stores just in-frame clones and leaves some out. The sample carries about 300,000 clones, around 87% recorded once. Sequenced material: peripheral blood. These receptors all come from a man between 65 and 79 years old with acute or convalescent COVID-19.

The chain links TRBV4-3 to TRBJ1-6; no definite D call. V was cut by 0 bases and J by 10 bases, with 16 bases left in between. The CDR3 totals 16 residues. Per the germline V gene, CDR1 is LGHNA and CDR2 is YSLEER. The CDR3 spells CASSQDMTTPGSPLHF. The DNA for the CDR3 is TGCGCCAGCAGCCAAGATATGACCACCCCAGGATCACCCCTCCACTTT.

This clone was seen a few times. This rearrangement joins TRBV5-8 to TRBJ1-6; 7 positions match TRBD1. The germline gives CDR1 SGHTS, CDR2 YDEGEE. The CDR3 has 14 amino acids. V lost 5 bases, J lost 10 bases, and 9 bases stayed unmatched. CDR3 loop: CASSRDRAGSPLHF. CDR3 sequence (DNA): TGTGCCAGCAGTCGTGACAGGGCAGGCTCACCCCTCCACTTT.

The chain links TRBV15 to TRBJ2-1, with TRBD2 identical over 10 bases. The V gene end was trimmed by 2 bases and the J gene end by 0 bases; junction bases not matched to a gene: 4. The length of the CDR3 is 17 residues. Germline loops: CDR1 LNHNV, CDR2 YYDKDF (reference sequence). The CDR3 protein is CATSRFGLADSYNEQFF. The CDR3 DNA reads as TGTGCCACCAGCAGATTCGGACTAGCGGACTCCTACAATGAGCAGTTCTTC. Full variable domain (missing parts from reference TRBV15 and TRBJ2-1): DAMVIQNPRYQVTQFGKPVTLSCSQTLNHNVMYWYQQKSSQAPKLLFHYYDKDFNNEADTPDNFQSRRPNTSFCFLDIRSPGLGDTAMYLCATSRFGLADSYNEQFFGPGTRLTVL.

The CDR3 spells CASSPWVGQVGGEQYF. CDR3 coding DNA: TGTGCCAGCAGCCCCTGGGTTGGACAGGTTGGTGGCGAGCAGTACTTC. The chain combines TRBV5-4 with TRBJ2-7, with TRBD1 matching 7 bases. V trimming: 4 bases; J trimming: 6 bases; junction bases outside the gene matches: 16. In germline, CDR1 is SGHNT, CDR2 YYREEE (reference sequence). The CDR3 sequence is 16 residues long.

V usage is TRBV10-1 and J usage is TRBJ1-4; D uncertain. The CDR3 length is 15 residues. V lost 4 bases, J lost 0 bases, and 9 bases lay in between. CDR1 is WNHNN and CDR2 is SYGVQD in the germline V gene (reference sequence). DNA of the CDR3: TGCGCCAGCAGTGTTGAGCATTCAACTAATGAAAAACTGTTTTTT. It yields the protein CASSVEHSTNEKLFF.